Sequencing of this T cell receptor beta chain was carried out in a study of OX40 agonist ivuxolimab in advanced cancers. Across the study: Patients achieving partial responses numbered three: one hepatocellular carcinoma case and two cutaneous melanoma cases.

Clones were sequenced by immunoSEQ multiplex PCR, and TCRdb holds only the in-frame ones, with some missing. The sample yields 65,000 to 95,000 clones, roughly 90% seen once. General study points: Clonal expansion by week 6 occurred in CD4+ and CD8+ blood T cells (at 0.1 to 3.0 mg/kg). In general, CD8+ T cells held more expanded clones than CD4+ did, on average.

This clone was seen a single time. Its target is not known. Baseline, cycle 4 day 1, and cycle 7 day 1 were the blood sampling points. This specimen consisted of CD4+ or CD8+ T cells sorted from blood, obtained in a trial of the OX40 agonist ivuxolimab. This TCR came from an adult with an advanced solid tumor such as melanoma, head and neck, liver or kidney cancer.

The CDR3 DNA sequence: TGCAGCGTTGATGGGGCCCCGGGACAAGACCCAGATACGCAGTATTTT. Protein product: CSVDGAPGQDPDTQYF. This chain joins TRBV29-1 and TRBJ2-3, with D maybe TRBD1 (6 bases). V lost 3 bases and J 4 bases, leaving 20 bases between the germline ends. Germline assignment: CDR1 SQVTM and CDR2 ANQGSEA. The CDR3 covers 16 residues.